This note documents a single T cell receptor (beta chain) sequence. No antigen is known for it. CD45RO-CCR7+CD27+CD95- expression identified naive CD8+ T cells. The sample comes from a study of CXCR3-negative and CXCR3-positive naive CD8 T cells. General study points: TRBV-TRBJ usage was similar across naive CXCR3 subsets but distinct in memory cells. Naive cells that were CXCR3-positive had more hydrophobic TRB CDR3s (compared with CXCR3-negative naive cells). The study found CXCR3 expression partially decreased after cryopreservation and ran most assays on fresh PBMCs.

TRB cDNA libraries were made by UMI-labeled 5' RACE. TCRdb reanalyzed the 5' RACE reads and collapses them to one entry per CDR3 protein, without DNA. The record lists 100,000 to 150,000 distinct CDR3 sequences, of which the ten most abundant hold about 0.3%. The sample was naive CXCR3- CD8+ T cells from blood. Subset reported: CD45RO-CCR7+CD27+CD95- naive CD8+ T cells lacking CXCR3 (TNR3-). The clonotype comes from a human donor in good health. Some clones in this sample may be carry-over from other donors' samples.

CDR3 loop: CASSQVASGRGHEQYF. This rearrangement joins TRBV3-1 to TRBJ2-7; TCRdb reports TRBD2, a call that lacks DNA to check it against. Germline V gene data show CDR1 as LGHDT and CDR2 as YNNKEL (reference sequence). The CDR3 has 16 residues.